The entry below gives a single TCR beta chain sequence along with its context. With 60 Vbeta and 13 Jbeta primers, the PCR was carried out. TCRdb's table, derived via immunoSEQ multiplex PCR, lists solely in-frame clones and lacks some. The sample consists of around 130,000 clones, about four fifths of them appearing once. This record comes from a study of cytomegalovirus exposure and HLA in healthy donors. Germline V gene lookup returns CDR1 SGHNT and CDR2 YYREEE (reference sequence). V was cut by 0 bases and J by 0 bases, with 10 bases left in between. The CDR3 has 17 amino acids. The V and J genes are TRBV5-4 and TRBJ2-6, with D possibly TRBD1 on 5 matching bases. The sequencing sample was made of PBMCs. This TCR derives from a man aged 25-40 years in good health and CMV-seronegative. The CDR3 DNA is TGTGCCAGCAGCTTGGGGGTTGGGGCCTCTGGGGCCAACGTCCTGACTTTC. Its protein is CASSLGVGASGANVLTF.